The sequence of this T cell receptor beta chain was determined in a study of cytomegalovirus exposure and HLA in healthy donors. Study-level findings and limits: Later on, a genetic analysis was performed. It linked a missense variant in DCLRE1C with V- and J-gene trimming of TCR beta. The classifier, whose performance was assessed in both the original and validation cohorts, reportedly diagnosed cytomegalovirus status with high specificity and sensitivity.

Primers for the PCR totalled 60 Vbeta and 13 Jbeta. This table comes from immunoSEQ multiplex PCR, and its TCRdb copy is limited to in-frame clones, with some not included. The data hold around 140,000 clones, with roughly three quarters observed a single time. Per germline, CDR1 SGHAT and CDR2 FQNNGV. V was clipped by 0 bases and J by 4 bases; unmatched bases: 9. This CDR3 spans 18 amino acids. Worth noting for this clone: As yet, its antigen is unknown.

This receptor was identified in a woman aged 60-70 years in good health and CMV-seronegative. This chain uses TRBV11-2 with TRBJ2-4; 10 nucleotides match TRBD1. The material sequenced was PBMCs. The CDR3 sequence is CASSLDPPGQGHKNIQYF. The CDR3 DNA is TGTGCCAGCAGCTTAGATCCCCCGGGACAGGGGCATAAAAACATTCAGTACTTC. Variable domain in full (rest from reference TRBV11-2 and TRBJ2-4): EAGVAQSPRYKIIEKRQSVAFWCNPISGHATLYWYQQILGQGPKLLIQFQNNGVVDDSQLPKDRFSAERLKGVDSTLKIQPAKLEDSAVYLCASSLDPPGQGHKNIQYFGAGTRLSVL.